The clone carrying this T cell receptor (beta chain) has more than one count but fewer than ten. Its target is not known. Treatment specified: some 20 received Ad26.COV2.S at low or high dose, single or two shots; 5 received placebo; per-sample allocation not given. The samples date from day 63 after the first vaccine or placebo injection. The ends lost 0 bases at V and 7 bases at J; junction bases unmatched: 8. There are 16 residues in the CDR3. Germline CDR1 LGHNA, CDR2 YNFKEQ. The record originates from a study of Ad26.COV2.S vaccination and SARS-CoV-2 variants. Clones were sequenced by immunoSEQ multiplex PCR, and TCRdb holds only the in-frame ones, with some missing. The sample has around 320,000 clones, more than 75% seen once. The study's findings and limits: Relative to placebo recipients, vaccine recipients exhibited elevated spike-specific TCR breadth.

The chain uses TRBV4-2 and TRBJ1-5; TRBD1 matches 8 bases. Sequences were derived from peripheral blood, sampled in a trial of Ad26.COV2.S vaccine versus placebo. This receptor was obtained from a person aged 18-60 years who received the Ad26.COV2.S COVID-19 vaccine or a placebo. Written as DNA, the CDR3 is TGTGCCAGCAGCCAAGAACAGGGGGGGAATGGGCAGCCCCAGCATTTT. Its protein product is CASSQEQGGNGQPQHF.